Each of the 5 T cell receptor beta chains below was sequenced from the same sample in a study of cytomegalovirus exposure and HLA in healthy donors. PCR employed 60 Vbeta and 13 Jbeta primers. Repertoires were generated with immunoSEQ multiplex PCR, while TCRdb's copy carries only in-frame clones and drops some. The repertoire consists of around 130,000 clones, with approximately 80% occurring once and the leading ten covering about 1.3%. Material for sequencing was PBMCs. These receptors all come from a man in his forties or fifties in good health and CMV-seronegative.

The chain couples TRBV28 to TRBJ1-4; D possibly corresponds to TRBD1 (5 bases). The CDR3 is 17 residues long. Per the germline V gene, CDR1 is MDHEN and CDR2 is SYDVKM. Trimming pared 6 bases from V and 5 bases from J, leaving 22 bases between. CDR3 loop: CASSYGTSGRENEKLFF. In nucleotides, the CDR3 is TGTGCCAGCAGCTACGGGACTAGCGGGAGGGAAAATGAAAAACTGTTTTTT.

There are a few counts of this clone. V gene TRBV10-3 combines with J gene TRBJ1-1, with D maybe TRBD1 (6 bases). There are 13 residues in the CDR3. With 8 bases removed from V and 1 base from J, the gap between germline ends came to 11 bases. Germline loops: CDR1 ENHRY, CDR2 SYGVKD. As DNA, the CDR3 is TGTGCCATCCTCGGACAGCAGAACACTGAAGCTTTCTTT. Its translation is CAILGQQNTEAFF.

This clone showed up just a few times. This sequence joins TRBV5-6 and TRBJ2-1, with 12 bases aligning to TRBD2. The trim removed 4 bases at V and 12 bases at J, leaving 5 bases unmatched. The CDR3 length is 13 residues. Germline values: CDR1 SGHDT, CDR2 YYEEEE. The CDR3 region has the DNA TGTGCCAGCAGCCCAGGACTAGCGGGACGGCAGTTCTTC. Translating gives CASSPGLAGRQFF.

This chain links TRBV5-6 with TRBJ2-3, with D possibly TRBD2 on 6 matching bases. Per germline, CDR1 SGHDT and CDR2 YYEEEE. This CDR3 comprises 15 residues. Trimming cost V 4 bases and J 1 base, with 13 bases left between them. CDR3 in amino acids: CASSPRSGGTDTQYF. CDR3 nucleotide sequence: TGTGCCAGCAGCCCTAGGTCGGGGGGCACAGATACGCAGTATTTT. Drawing the rest from reference TRBV5-6 and TRBJ2-3, the complete variable domain is DAGVTQSPTHLIKTRGQQVTLRCSPKSGHDTVSWYQQALGQGPQFIFQYYEEEERQRGNFPDRFSGHQFPNYSSELNVNALLLGDSALYLCASSPRSGGTDTQYFGPGTRLTVL.

This sequence joins TRBV5-6 and TRBJ2-7; unclear D gene. The CDR3 totals 18 residues. The V and J ends lost 0 bases and 2 bases respectively, with 21 bases between them. The germline gives CDR1 SGHDT, CDR2 YYEEEE. Written as DNA, the CDR3 is TGTGCCAGCAGCTTGGCCCCTATCCGGCCGACAAGAACCTACGAGCAGTACTTC. It codes for CASSLAPIRPTRTYEQYF.